These 20 T cell receptor beta chains were sequenced from one sample in a study of Ad26.COV2.S vaccination and SARS-CoV-2 variants (dated by TCRdb to the early 2020s). Library method: the immunoSEQ multiplex PCR assay. Sourced from immuneACCESS, this table was stored by TCRdb with only in-frame sequences that have V and J called. A share of the clones is absent; for the studies checked, an unresolved V gene accounts for under half, and the remainder has no known explanation. This sample holds hundreds of thousands of clones; around 90% were observed only once. The ten largest make up 3.4% of the sample. What this sample's treatment or condition label stands for: roughly 19 received Ad26.COV2.S at low or high dose, single or two shots; about 5 received placebo; per-sample allocation not given. Repertoires of vaccine and placebo recipients were sequenced from samples collected on day 63 after the first injection.

The material was peripheral blood, obtained in a trial of Ad26.COV2.S vaccine versus placebo. All receptors derive from a person aged 18 to 59 who received the Ad26.COV2.S COVID-19 vaccine or a placebo.

This clone showed up just once. This chain links TRBV9 with TRBJ2-1; 9 bases are a match to TRBD1. Unmatched junction bases numbered 9, after V lost 3 bases and J lost 5 bases. CDR1 SGDLS and CDR2 YYNGEE come from the germline V gene. The CDR3 is made up of 16 amino acids. Written as DNA, the CDR3 is TGTGCCAGCAGCGGGTCAGGGGGGACAGGGAACAATGAGCAGTTCTTC. Translation: CASSGSGGTGNNEQFF.

The rearrangement links TRBV6-2 or TRBV6-3 to TRBJ1-5; D perhaps matches TRBD1 (5 bases). This CDR3 region has 17 residues. From germline, CDR1 is MNHEY and CDR2 SVGEGT. The germline V and J ends were trimmed by 6 bases and 1 base, with 19 bases remaining between them. Here the CDR3 DNA reads TGTGCCAGCAGCATCCTTGGGACCCTAGGGAGCAATCAGCCCCAGCATTTT. This codes for CASSILGTLGSNQPQHF.

J is TRBJ2-7 and V is TRBV11-2; D is undetermined. V was clipped by 2 bases and J by 1 base, with 9 bases between them. The CDR3 has 14 residues. Germline V gene sequence: CDR1 SGHAT, CDR2 FQNNGV. CDR3 region: CASSLQPRSYEQYF. CDR3 nucleotide sequence: TGTGCCAGCAGCTTACAGCCCCGGTCCTACGAGCAGTACTTC.

This clone was detected only once. The rearrangement joins TRBV7-3 to TRBJ1-2; D possibly corresponds to TRBD1 (5 bases). Trimming stripped 5 bases from V and 2 bases from J, with 12 bases between. CDR3 length: 14 residues. Looked up from germline, CDR1 is SGHTA and CDR2 is FQGTGA. The CDR3 DNA sequence: TGTGCCAGCAGCACCGACAGAAAGAACTATGGCTACACCTTC. It codes for CASSTDRKNYGYTF.

This clone was detected only a few times. Other DNA sequences in the same sample also yield this CDR3. The chain employs TRBV4-3 and TRBJ2-7, with 7 bases identical to TRBD1. From germline, CDR1 is LGHNA and CDR2 YSLEER. The CDR3 is 15 residues long. The V and J ends lost 0 bases and 3 bases, in that order; junction bases with no gene match: 5. The CDR3 sequence is CASSQDRGGIYEQYF. CDR3 in DNA: TGCGCCAGCAGCCAAGATCGAGGGGGCATCTACGAGCAGTACTTC.

This chain joins TRBV7-3 and TRBJ1-2, with D possibly TRBD1 on 6 matching bases. V was trimmed by 2 bases and J by 11 bases, leaving 21 bases between them. The CDR3 is 15 residues long. Germline V lookup: CDR1 SGHTA, CDR2 FQGTGA. The CDR3 sequence: CASSLRNRGRNLYTF. The CDR3 nucleotides are TGTGCCAGCAGCTTACGTAACCGGGGGCGAAATCTGTACACCTTC.

V is TRBV6-6 and J is TRBJ1-5; TRBD1 might be the D (6 bases). Trimming took 7 bases from V and 2 from J, leaving 15 bases between them. This CDR3 is 15 amino acids long. Germline V gene data show CDR1 as MNHNY and CDR2 as SVGAGI (reference sequence). The CDR3 sequence is CASITRGGGNQPQHF. The CDR3 region has the DNA TGTGCCAGCATTACAAGAGGGGGAGGCAATCAGCCCCAGCATTTT.

The chain combines TRBV4-1 with TRBJ2-5; D possibly matches TRBD1 or TRBD2 (7 bases each). Trimming cost V 4 bases and J 0 bases, with 15 bases left between them. CDR3 length equals 16 residues. In germline, CDR1 is MGHRA, CDR2 YSYEKL. CDR3 protein: CASSPGGRAYQETQYF. Here the CDR3 DNA reads TGCGCCAGCAGCCCAGGGGGGAGGGCGTACCAAGAGACCCAGTACTTC.

The chain uses TRBV7-8 and TRBJ1-3, with unresolved D. Germline V lookup: CDR1 SGHVS, CDR2 FQNEAQ. The CDR3 runs to 14 residues. V lost 1 base and J lost 4, with 8 bases in between. This CDR3 reads CASSLVGGGNTIYF. As DNA, the CDR3 is TGTGCCAGCAGCTTAGTAGGAGGGGGAAACACCATATATTTT.

The rearrangement uses TRBV27 and TRBJ1-5; D call uncertain. The CDR3 sequence is 14 residues long. The V gene's germline CDR1 is MNHEY and CDR2 SMNVEV (reference sequence). Between the trimmed V and J ends, which lost 6 bases and 3 bases, there was a span of 12 bases. CDR3 amino acids: CASRQGQYNQPQHF. The CDR3 nucleotides are TGTGCCAGCAGGCAAGGGCAGTACAATCAGCCCCAGCATTTT.

The chain couples TRBV4-2 to TRBJ1-5, with 10 bases lining up with TRBD1. The junction had 13 bases not matched to a gene; V was cut back by 5 bases and J by 6 bases. There are 17 residues in the CDR3. Germline lookup yields CDR1 LGHNA and CDR2 YNFKEQ. The CDR3 reads CASSVLGQGRKVQPQHF. In DNA, the CDR3 is TGTGCCAGCAGCGTCCTGGGACAGGGGAGAAAGGTTCAGCCCCAGCATTTT.

The rearrangement links TRBV3-1 (or the pseudogene TRBV3-2) to TRBJ1-1; D might be TRBD1 (5 bases). Germline V CDR1 and CDR2: LGHDT, YNNKEL (reference sequence). CDR3 length: 16 residues. The germline V and J ends were trimmed by 1 base and 6 bases, with 18 bases remaining between them. The CDR3 coding sequence is TGTGCCAGCAGCCAAGTCCTCGGGACGGGCAAACCTGAAGCTTTCTTT. Protein: CASSQVLGTGKPEAFF.

The CDR3 reads CASSLARAGQVGELFF. The DNA for the CDR3 is TGTGCCAGCAGCTTAGCGCGGGCGGGGCAAGTCGGGGAGCTGTTTTTT. The chain recombines TRBV7-6 with TRBJ2-2, with a weak D call TRBD2 (6 bases). The CDR3 extends over 16 amino acids. Trimming removed 0 bases at V and 7 bases at J, with 15 bases between. CDR1 SGHVS and CDR2 FNYEAQ come from the germline V gene.

This chain connects TRBV6-1 to TRBJ2-7; D tentatively reads TRBD1 or TRBD2 (6 bases each). This CDR3 is built from 14 residues. The V end was cut by 3 bases, the J end by 3 bases, with 12 bases between. Germline V gene sequence: CDR1 MNHNS, CDR2 SASEGT. The CDR3, as DNA: TGTGCCAGCAGTGATCCGGGGGCCCTCTACGAGCAGTACTTC. Amino acids: CASSDPGALYEQYF.

The rearrangement links TRBV30 to TRBJ1-1; D perhaps matches TRBD1 (5 bases). The CDR3 totals 14 residues. From germline, CDR1 is GTSNPN and CDR2 SVGIG (reference sequence). The V gene lost 5 bases and the J gene lost 4 bases, with 17 bases spanning the gap. CDR3 protein: CAWDFGGVSTEAFF. In DNA, the CDR3 is TGTGCCTGGGACTTCGGAGGGGTGAGCACTGAAGCTTTCTTT.

The chain couples TRBV5-1 to TRBJ1-1; D not certain. V lost 1 base, J lost 0 bases, and 10 bases lay in between. The length of the CDR3 is 15 residues. Per germline, CDR1 SGHRS and CDR2 YFSETQ. CDR3 region: CASSLREYMNTEAFF. The CDR3 coding sequence is TGCGCCAGCAGCTTGCGGGAGTACATGAACACTGAAGCTTTCTTT.

The V call is TRBV7-2, the J call TRBJ2-7; no firm D call. V lost 1 base to trimming and J lost 0 bases, with 13 bases between them. This CDR3 is built from 16 residues. In germline, CDR1 is SGHTA, CDR2 FQGNSA. CDR3 protein: CASSLVHATGSYEQYF. The CDR3 nucleotides read TGTGCCAGCAGCTTAGTACACGCGACCGGCTCCTACGAGCAGTACTTC.

J is TRBJ2-7 and V is TRBV19, with D unresolved. V was clipped by 2 bases and J by 4 bases, with 9 bases between them. The CDR3 is made up of 13 amino acids. Germline V CDR1 and CDR2: LNHDA, SQIVND (reference sequence). The CDR3 sequence is CASSIQTSYEQYF. CDR3 nucleotide sequence: TGTGCCAGTAGTATACAGACATCGTACGAGCAGTACTTC. The variable domain in full, with the rest retrieved from reference TRBV19 and TRBJ2-7, is DGGITQSPKYLFRKEGQNVTLSCEQNLNHDAMYWYRQDPGQGLRLIYYSQIVNDFQKGDIAEGYSVSREKKESFPLTVTSAQKNPTAFYLCASSIQTSYEQYFGPGTRLTVT.

V is TRBV6-4 and J is TRBJ2-7; D uncertain. With 2 bases removed from V and 2 bases from J, the gap between germline ends came to 1 base. Germline V CDR1 and CDR2: MRHNA, SNTAGT. The CDR3 extends over 11 amino acids. The CDR3 here is CASSDTYEQYF. Written as DNA, the CDR3 is TGTGCCAGCAGTGACACCTACGAGCAGTACTTC.

This chain links TRBV7-2 with TRBJ2-1; 7 nucleotides align to TRBD1. This CDR3 has 13 residues. The V segment lost 6 bases and the J segment 10 bases; nucleotides outside the gene matches: 9. Germline lookup yields CDR1 SGHTA and CDR2 FQGNSA. The CDR3 reads CASRHRGQPEQFF. In DNA, the CDR3 is TGTGCCAGCAGGCATAGGGGACAGCCCGAGCAGTTCTTC.